What follows are 27 T cell receptor beta chains derived from one specimen sequenced in a study of shared T cell receptors in the human thymus. Profiled with immunoSEQ multiplex PCR; TCRdb holds only in-frame clones, not every one. In the table there are hundreds of thousands of clones, around 78% of which are singletons. The same sample was also used in a study of human thymus T cells.

The material sequenced was thymocytes. These receptors were obtained from a boy under three years old with a congenital heart defect.

The chain employs TRBV9 and TRBJ2-1, with TRBD1 matching over 8 bases. V gave up 3 bases and J gave up 0 bases; unmatched junction bases: 2. This CDR3 region has 15 residues. Germline assignment: CDR1 SGDLS and CDR2 YYNGEE. Here the CDR3 reads CASSAQGGSYNEQFF. CDR3 in DNA: TGTGCCAGCAGCGCACAGGGGGGCTCCTACAATGAGCAGTTCTTC.

The V call is TRBV5-3, the J call TRBJ2-7; tentatively, D is TRBD2 (6 bases). TRBV5-3 is flagged as an ORF with uncertain function. V lost 1 base and J lost 5, with 10 bases in between. The CDR3 is 13 residues long. CDR3 in amino acids: CARSLRESHEQYF. The CDR3 nucleotides are TGTGCCAGAAGCTTGCGGGAGAGTCACGAGCAGTACTTC.

The V call is TRBV7-9, the J call TRBJ1-2, with TRBD1 as a possible D gene (6 bases). Germline values: CDR1 SEHNR, CDR2 FQNEAQ (reference sequence). The CDR3 is 15 amino acids. V lost 6 bases, J lost 8 bases, and 22 bases lay in between. This chain's CDR3 is CASSYHPGGAKGYTF. The CDR3 DNA reads TGTGCCAGCAGTTATCATCCCGGGGGGGCTAAGGGCTACACCTTC.

J is TRBJ1-1 and V is TRBV30; D is perhaps TRBD1 (6 bases). CDR1 and CDR2 (germline): GTSNPN, SVGIG (reference sequence). Trimming cost V 4 bases and J 5 bases, with 14 bases left between them. The CDR3 length is 13 residues. DNA for the CDR3: TGTGCCTGGATCAGGGGCTTGAGGACTGAAGCTTTCTTT. Protein: CAWIRGLRTEAFF.

V and J are TRBV9 and TRBJ2-7; 10 nucleotides align to TRBD1. V lost 4 bases and J lost 0; bases outside the gene matches: 19. Germline CDR1 SGDLS, CDR2 YYNGEE. This CDR3 region has 20 residues. CDR3 sequence reads: CASSREVKNRDRGSSYEQYF. In DNA, the CDR3 is TGTGCCAGCAGCAGGGAGGTCAAAAACCGGGACAGGGGCAGCTCCTACGAGCAGTACTTC. Full variable domain (rest looked up from reference TRBV9 and TRBJ2-7): DSGVTQTPKHLITATGQRVTLRCSPRSGDLSVYWYQQSLDQGLQFLIQYYNGEERAKGNILERFSAQQFPDLHSELNLSSLELGDSALYFCASSREVKNRDRGSSYEQYFGPGTRLTVT.

The V call is TRBV29-1, the J call TRBJ2-1; the D is unclear. The V gene lost 2 bases and the J gene lost 1 base, with 12 bases spanning the gap. Germline V gives CDR1 SQVTM, CDR2 ANQGSEA. CDR3 length: 15 residues. As DNA, the CDR3 is TGCAGCGTTGAAAAAGGAGAGCGTTCCTACAATGAGCAGTTCTTC. Its translation is CSVEKGERSYNEQFF.

This clone was seen a few times. V gene TRBV5-1 combines with J gene TRBJ2-6, with D perhaps matching TRBD1 (5 bases). CDR3 length: 18 residues. Per the germline V gene, CDR1 is SGHRS and CDR2 is YFSETQ. V was cut by 4 bases and J by 0 bases, with 17 bases left in between. In nucleotides, the CDR3 is TGCGCCAGCAGCCCTTATACGGACACAACCTCTGGGGCCAACGTCCTGACTTTC. Translation gives CASSPYTDTTSGANVLTF.

Only one count was recorded for this clone. The V gene is TRBV5-1, the J gene TRBJ2-7; TRBD1 agrees at 8 bases. The germline V gene has CDR1 SGHRS and CDR2 YFSETQ. V was pared by 0 bases and J by 0 bases, with 2 bases of the junction left unmatched. This CDR3 is built from 15 residues. CDR3 nucleotide sequence: TGCGCCAGCAGCTTGGATGGGACAGGCTCCTACGAGCAGTACTTC. Protein sequence: CASSLDGTGSYEQYF.

As to this clone: A junction boundary mismatches the germline segment, possibly from a read error. CDR3 DNA: TGTGCCAGCAGCGACACAGGCCCTAACTATGGCTACCCCTTC. Translation gives CASSDTGPNYGYPF. The gene calls are TRBV27 and TRBJ1-2; the D gene is possibly TRBD1 (5 bases). This CDR3 region has 14 residues. Germline-derived CDR1 and CDR2 are MNHEY and SMNVEV (reference sequence).

The V call is TRBV7-2, the J call TRBJ2-1, with 7 bases fitting TRBD2. Germline assignment: CDR1 SGHTA and CDR2 FQGNSA. This CDR3 spans 15 amino acids. V shed 1 base and J 10 bases; nucleotides not matched to a gene: 10. In nucleotides, the CDR3 is TGTGCCAGCAGCTTAGACAGCGGGGCGAACGTGGAGCAGTTCTTC. This encodes CASSLDSGANVEQFF.

The rearrangement links TRBV10-2 to TRBJ2-3, with 8 bases that match TRBD1. Germline loops: CDR1 WSHSY, CDR2 SAAADI. The CDR3 contains 14 residues. Unmatched junction bases numbered 4, after V lost 4 bases and J lost 4 bases. Here the CDR3 reads CASSANRGADTQYF. The CDR3 nucleotides are TGCGCCAGCAGTGCAAACAGGGGGGCAGATACGCAGTATTTT.

The chain carries TRBV7-4 and TRBJ2-5; perhaps TRBD1 as D (6 bases). Trimming took 5 bases from V and 2 from J, leaving 12 bases between them. Germline CDR1 is SGHVT and CDR2 is SQSDAQ. The CDR3 is made up of 14 amino acids. The CDR3 DNA is TGTGCCAGCAGCGCCGAGACAGGTCAAGAGACCCAGTACTTC. Its translation: CASSAETGQETQYF.

The chain employs TRBV29-1 and TRBJ1-4; 7 nucleotides line up with TRBD1. Germline trimming cut 1 base from V and 0 bases from J; bases unmatched to any gene: 2. This CDR3 has 15 residues. Germline V gene data show CDR1 as SQVTM and CDR2 as ANQGSEA. CDR3 protein: CSVEGGQSTNEKLFF. The CDR3 nucleotides are TGCAGCGTTGAAGGGGGACAGTCAACTAATGAAAAACTGTTTTTT.

The rearrangement uses TRBV7-2 and TRBJ1-5; weak D call: TRBD1 (6 bases). The CDR3 sequence is 13 residues long. Germline V lookup: CDR1 SGHTA, CDR2 FQGNSA. Trimming cost V 6 bases and J 10 bases, with 16 bases left between them. The CDR3: CASSYRVSRPQHF. The CDR3 DNA is TGTGCCAGCAGTTACAGGGTATCTAGACCCCAGCATTTT.

This chain connects TRBV6-5 to TRBJ2-5, with TRBD2 identical over 11 bases. Germline V gene data show CDR1 as MNHEY and CDR2 as SVGAGI. The V and J ends lost 4 bases and 3 bases, in that order; junction bases with no gene match: 7. The CDR3 is 16 amino acids. CDR3 protein: CASSSLAGGPEETQYF. CDR3 nucleotide sequence: TGTGCCAGCAGTTCCTTAGCGGGAGGGCCAGAAGAGACCCAGTACTTC.

CDR3 amino acids: CASSPGLAGQETQYF. In DNA, the CDR3 is TGTGCCAGCAGCCCGGGACTAGCGGGGCAAGAGACCCAGTACTTC. The rearrangement links TRBV7-9 to TRBJ2-5; TRBD2 matches 13 bases. Germline-derived CDR1 and CDR2 are SEHNR and FQNEAQ (reference sequence). The CDR3 covers 15 residues. J was trimmed by 2 bases and V by 5 bases; bases with no gene match: 2.

This rearrangement joins TRBV5-4 to TRBJ2-3; D is perhaps TRBD1 (6 bases). V was trimmed by 4 bases and J by 4 bases, leaving 10 bases between them. The length of the CDR3 is 13 residues. Germline loops: CDR1 SGHNT, CDR2 YYREEE (reference sequence). CDR3 nucleotide sequence: TGTGCCAGCAGCACAGGGAATCCAGATACGCAGTATTTT. Protein sequence: CASSTGNPDTQYF.

The chain joins TRBV27 to TRBJ2-5, with D possibly TRBD2 on 6 matching bases. Germline assignment: CDR1 MNHEY and CDR2 SMNVEV (reference sequence). The CDR3 covers 14 residues. V was shortened by 6 bases and J by 2 bases, with 13 bases between the two germline ends. The CDR3 here is CASSRRAGQETQYF. The CDR3 bases are TGTGCCAGCAGCCGGAGGGCGGGACAAGAGACCCAGTACTTC.

This clone was recorded a few times. The V gene is TRBV5-4, the J gene TRBJ2-3, with D possibly TRBD2 on 6 matching bases. Germline V gives CDR1 SGHNT, CDR2 YYREEE (reference sequence). The CDR3 length is 14 residues. V was pared by 0 bases and J by 6 bases, with 11 bases between. The CDR3 loop is CASSLGRANDTQYF. CDR3 nucleotides: TGTGCCAGCAGCTTGGGGAGGGCCAACGATACGCAGTATTTT.

This clone appeared a few times. The chain joins TRBV4-3 to TRBJ1-2; D is unresolved. Trimming removed 0 bases at V and 8 bases at J, with 10 bases between. This CDR3 is 13 amino acids long. CDR1 LGHNA and CDR2 YSLEER come from the germline V gene. The CDR3 coding sequence is TGCGCCAGCAGCCAAGAGGGAGAGGAAGGCTACACCTTC. Translated: CASSQEGEEGYTF.

This chain connects TRBV5-1 to TRBJ2-5; D call uncertain. There are 13 residues in the CDR3. Germline V lookup: CDR1 SGHRS, CDR2 YFSETQ. Deletions cut 4 bases from V and 5 bases from J, with 12 bases between. CDR3 DNA: TGCGCCAGCAGCGCCACCTCCCGGGAGACCCAGTACTTC. This translates into CASSATSRETQYF.

V and J are TRBV6-1 and TRBJ2-4; TRBD1 agrees at 8 bases. The CDR3 totals 15 residues. Germline V lookup: CDR1 MNHNS, CDR2 SASEGT. The V segment lost 8 bases and the J segment 3 bases; nucleotides outside the gene matches: 9. CDR3 amino acids: CASDPGGLGKNIQYF. CDR3 in DNA: TGTGCCAGCGACCCAGGGGGCCTTGGCAAAAACATTCAGTACTTC.

This clone has only a few counts. V gene TRBV14 combines with J gene TRBJ1-1; TRBD1 is a possible D gene (5 bases). Germline CDR1 reads SGHDN; CDR2 reads FVKESK. The CDR3 is made up of 12 amino acids. Trimming stripped 5 bases from V and 3 bases from J, with 7 bases between. Here the CDR3 DNA reads TGTGCCAGCAGCGCAGGGTACACTGAAGCTTTCTTT. Its protein product is CASSAGYTEAFF.

CDR3 protein: CASLGAGGLCEQYF. The CDR3 region has the DNA TGTGCCAGTCTTGGGGCGGGAGGGCTGTGCGAGCAGTACTTC. The chain is built from TRBV28 and TRBJ2-7; 9 bases map to TRBD2. Trimming cost V 9 bases and J 6 bases; bases outside gene matches: 12. Germline V lookup: CDR1 MDHEN, CDR2 SYDVKM. This CDR3 contains 14 residues.

The chain couples TRBV5-1 to TRBJ2-3, with D possibly being TRBD2 (6 bases). V was pared by 1 base and J by 5 bases, with 14 bases between. CDR1 is SGHRS and CDR2 is YFSETQ in the germline V gene. There are 15 residues in the CDR3. CDR3: CASSLRDSFGDTQYF. The CDR3, as DNA: TGCGCCAGCAGCTTGAGGGACTCCTTCGGAGATACGCAGTATTTT.

Written as DNA, the CDR3 is TGTGCCAGCAGTCGGGTCCGCGGGCACAATGAGCAGTTCTTC. Encoded protein: CASSRVRGHNEQFF. This sequence joins TRBV28 and TRBJ2-1, with D possibly being TRBD2 (5 bases). V lost 5 bases and J lost 5, with 13 bases in between. CDR3 size: 14 residues. The germline gives CDR1 MDHEN, CDR2 SYDVKM.

This chain uses TRBV2 with TRBJ2-1, with 10 bases matching TRBD2. Unmatched junction bases numbered 9, after V lost 7 bases and J lost 6 bases. Germline lookup yields CDR1 SNHLY and CDR2 FYNNEI. The CDR3 sequence is 15 residues long. CDR3 in DNA: TGTGCCAGCATGATAGCGGGAGGTAGGATCAATGAGCAGTTCTTC. It specifies CASMIAGGRINEQFF.